This TCR beta chain was obtained from a study of T cell repertoires in cytomegalovirus infection (dated by TCRdb to about 2019). Notes on the research overall: The peptide stimulations were aimed at well-studied HLA-B-restricted epitopes as well as recently identified HLA-C-restricted CMV epitopes, whose presentation resists viral immunomodulation. Because public TCR beta signatures pointed to carriage of CMV infection together with the matching HLA type, the HLA type of each donor mattered for the analysis.

General conclusions and limits of the study: Carriers of CMV infection plus the relevant HLA type were discriminated by the cumulative frequency of public TCR beta family members in the study cohort and in an independent roughly 370-donor cohort. The ex vivo response was dominated by HLA-C-restricted CMV-specific TCR beta clonotypes, and the single most frequent clonotype in two of eight donors was supplied by these HLA-C-restricted clonotypes.

TCRdb lists the instrument as Illumina HiSeq 1500. The public reads were run again by TCRdb, first through fastp at Q25 and then through MiXCR, and only productive beta chains were kept. Under each unique CDR3 protein, matching rows form one entry showing the most common genes and DNA. This sample has around 89,000 distinct CDR3 sequences in its table, and 29% of those were observed once. The ten largest clones add up to over 60% of the sample. This clonotype was picked up many times. It has no known antigen specificity. No much larger clone is present one base from it, and per-base qualities are unavailable. V is shortened by 6 bases, J by 4 bases, and the region joining them spans 22 bases. The germline V gene provides CDR1 MDHEN and CDR2 SYDVKM. The CDR3 sequence holds 16 residues, the cysteine and phenylalanine included. CDR3 DNA only is kept here, 48 bases in frame from base 1. The sample's treatment or condition, from its label and the paper: in vitro stimulation with specific CMV peptide epitopes to enrich CMV-specific T cells.

Source: CD8+ T cells from cultured PBMCs, taken from culture after CMV antigen stimulation. The TCR comes from a human donor in good health (CMV status not recorded). Some clones in this sample may be carry-over from other donors' samples. The chain uses TRBV28 and TRBJ2-7; the D gene is tentatively TRBD1 or TRBD2, each matching 8 bases. This receptor has the CDR3 CASSPAGDRRTYEQYF. The sequence in DNA is TGTGCCAGCAGCCCAGCGGGGGACAGGCGGACTTACGAGCAGTACTTC.